This T cell receptor (beta chain) is drawn from a study of shared clonotypes between healthy human individuals. Trimming took 2 bases from V and 10 from J; bases not matched to a gene: 10. The CDR3 is 15 amino acids. Germline values: CDR1 MDHEN, CDR2 SYDVKM. Repertoires were generated with immunoSEQ multiplex PCR, while TCRdb's copy carries only in-frame clones and drops some. The sample has about 380,000 clones, 90% to 97% seen once. This TCR came from a man aged 30-40 years in good health. Sequenced input: memory CD8+ T cells sorted from blood. Subset meaning: CD45RO+ cells pooled with CCR7-negative TemRA cells. This sequence joins TRBV28 and TRBJ1-2, with TRBD1 matching over 10 bases. CDR3 region: CASSLKGTGVLVYTF. CDR3 coding DNA: TGTGCCAGCAGTTTAAAAGGGACAGGGGTTTTAGTCTACACCTTC.